This TCR beta chain is drawn from a study of T-cell reconstitution after alpha-beta-depleted transplantation in children. Study-wide results and caveats: The authors attributed T-cell counts and diversity one year after transplant mostly to newly produced T cells. Surviving recipient T cells and intrathymic progenitors accounted for some patients' high TCRbeta diversity at day 60.

Unique molecular identifiers featured in how the TCRbeta library was prepared. TCRdb independently ran MiXCR on the PCR reads; one entry per CDR3 protein. This table holds about 580,000 distinct CDR3 sequences, over 25% found once. Germline-derived CDR1 and CDR2 are SGHRS and YFSETQ. The CDR3 is 14 amino acids. V shed 3 bases, J shed 8 bases, and the junction held 8 bases outside the gene matches. This clonotype was counted between two and nine times. Its antigen is not known. This TCR was sampled from a boy less than two years old with Wiskott-Aldrich syndrome, due to receive a stem cell transplant. The source material was PBMCs, sampled before TCRalphabeta/CD19-depleted stem cell transplant. The chain recombines TRBV5-1 with TRBJ1-2, with TRBD1 identical over 9 bases. The CDR3 nucleotides are TGCGCCAGCAGCTCCATGACAGGGGGTCGGGGCTACACCTTC. Its protein is CASSSMTGGRGYTF.